This is a list of T cell receptor beta chains from one sample in a study of T cells in Graves' hyperthyroidism and ophthalmopathy. TCRdb reprocessed the multiplex PCR reads via MiXCR and lists one record per CDR3 protein. This table has a few hundred thousand distinct CDR3 sequences, over 12% appearing once. The specimen was blood. These receptors came from a woman aged 55-70 years with Graves' ophthalmopathy. CDR3s include the opening cysteine and the closing phenylalanine or tryptophan. A D gene is named only where the DNA matches it firmly. Part of the rows lack a size; the others show once, few, many or a class for expanded clones.

TRBV20-1,-,TRBJ2-5,-,CSATPNQETQYF,TGCAGTGCTACGCCAAACCAAGAGACCCAGTACTTC
TRBV11-2,many,TRBJ1-4,-,CASSPSSSEKLFF,TGTGCCAGCAGCCCGTCCTCTTCCGAAAAACTGTTTTTT
TRBV20-1,many,TRBJ2-1,TRBD2,CSADSGRSNEQFF,TGCAGTGCCGATAGCGGGAGGAGCAATGAGCAGTTCTTC
TRBV2,many,TRBJ1-5,TRBD1,CASSEAGSGGDQPQHF,TGTGCCAGCAGTGAAGCGGGGTCAGGGGGCGATCAGCCCCAGCATTTT
TRBV6-4,many,TRBJ2-5,-,CASSDSKSQGHQETQYF,TGTGCCAGCAGTGACTCGAAGTCCCAGGGGCACCAAGAGACCCAGTACTTC
TRBV28,-,TRBJ2-2,TRBD2,CASSFPTSGGTGELFF,TGTGCCAGCAGTTTCCCGACTAGCGGGGGAACCGGGGAGCTGTTTTTT
TRBV20-1,many,TRBJ1-1,-,CSASPEGSLGAFF,TGCAGTGCTAGCCCAGAGGGTTCCTTAGGGGCTTTCTTT
TRBV24-1,many,TRBJ2-1,TRBD2,CATGTSGRTGEQFF,TGTGCCACCGGGACTAGCGGGAGGACCGGTGAGCAGTTCTTC
TRBV2,-,TRBJ2-5,TRBD1,CASSERQGKETQYF,TGTGCCAGCAGTGAAAGACAGGGGAAAGAGACCCAGTACTTC
TRBV7-9,many,TRBJ2-3,-,CASSLYDLGNFLADTQYF,TGTGCCAGCAGCTTATATGACTTGGGGAATTTTTTGGCAGATACGCAGTATTTT
TRBV11-3,many,TRBJ2-3,TRBD2,CASSTSGSAGDTQYF,TGTGCCAGCAGCACTAGCGGGAGTGCGGGAGATACGCAGTATTTT
TRBV30,many,TRBJ2-1,TRBD2,CASFSGSSWEQFF,TGTGCCTCTTTTAGCGGGAGTTCTTGGGAGCAGTTCTTC
TRBV18,few,TRBJ2-7,-,CASSPGQPYEQYF,TGTGCCAGCTCACCAGGGCAGCCTTACGAGCAGTACTTC
TRBV18,few,TRBJ1-1,TRBD1,CASSPGQAPGAEAFF,TGTGCCAGCTCACCGGGACAGGCCCCAGGGGCTGAAGCTTTCTTT
TRBV5-8,many,TRBJ2-7,TRBD2,CASSPLAVGVEQYF,TGTGCCAGCAGCCCACTAGCGGTCGGGGTCGAGCAGTACTTC
TRBV28,many,TRBJ2-4,-,CASQIQGGQNIQYF,TGTGCCAGTCAGATACAGGGCGGGCAAAACATTCAGTACTTC
TRBV30,many,TRBJ1-2,-,CAWSMTNYGYTF,TGTGCCTGGAGTATGACTAACTATGGCTACACCTTC
TRBV19,-,TRBJ2-2,TRBD1,CASSVILIGGGLNTGELFF,TGTGCCAGTAGTGTAATCCTCATAGGGGGCGGCCTGAACACCGGGGAGCTGTTTTTT
TRBV7-2,many,TRBJ2-3,-,CASSGEGAADTQYF,TGTGCCAGCAGCGGGGAGGGGGCGGCAGATACGCAGTATTTT
TRBV20-1,few,TRBJ1-1,-,CSARSPGAEAFF,TGCAGTGCTAGATCCCCCGGGGCTGAAGCTTTCTTT
TRBV7-2,-,TRBJ2-3,-,CASSLDMRDNTQYF,TGTGCCAGCAGCTTAGATATGCGGGATAATACGCAGTATTTT
TRBV5-1,many,TRBJ2-3,-,CASSLYGGARTDTQYF,TGCGCCAGCAGCTTGTATGGGGGAGCGCGCACAGATACGCAGTATTTT
TRBV20-1,many,TRBJ1-5,-,CSAQVGGDQPQHF,TGCAGTGCTCAGGTGGGGGGCGATCAGCCCCAGCATTTT
TRBV9,-,TRBJ1-6,TRBD1,CASSVTGTGSPNSPLHF,TGTGCCAGCAGCGTTACCGGGACAGGGTCCCCTAATTCACCCCTCCACTTT
TRBV7-9,few,TRBJ1-2,TRBD1,CASSSSGTRGLGYTF,TGTGCCAGCAGCTCCTCCGGGACCAGGGGGTTGGGCTACACCTTC
TRBV3-1,-,TRBJ2-3,TRBD1,CASSQVGTGADTQYF,TGTGCCAGCAGCCAAGTTGGGACAGGGGCAGATACGCAGTATTTT
TRBV27,many,TRBJ2-3,-,CATGWGSADTQYF,TGTGCCACCGGGTGGGGGAGCGCAGATACGCAGTATTTT
TRBV29-1,few,TRBJ1-1,TRBD1,CSAVQGATEAFF,TGCAGCGCCGTACAGGGGGCGACTGAAGCTTTCTTT
TRBV9,few,TRBJ2-6,-,CASSASLGANVLTF,TGTGCCAGCAGCGCTTCTCTTGGGGCCAACGTCCTGACTTTC
TRBV2,many,TRBJ2-5,TRBD1,CASKDRGETQYF,TGTGCCAGCAAGGACAGGGGAGAGACCCAGTACTTC
TRBV7-8,few,TRBJ1-5,-,CASSLDWGNQPQHF,TGTGCCAGCAGCTTAGACTGGGGCAATCAGCCCCAGCATTTT
TRBV24-1,few,TRBJ2-2,-,CATSDFSGPNTGELFF,TGTGCCACCAGTGATTTTTCAGGGCCGAACACCGGGGAGCTGTTTTTT
TRBV7-6,-,TRBJ1-4,-,CASSPRQGATNEKLFF,TGTGCCAGCAGCCCCCGGCAGGGAGCAACTAATGAAAAACTGTTTTTT
TRBV15,-,TRBJ2-5,-,CATSRDLGHLQETQYF,TGTGCCACCAGCAGAGATTTGGGACACCTCCAAGAGACCCAGTACTTC
TRBV18,many,TRBJ1-1,-,CASSRPNTEAFF,TGTGCCAGCTCACGCCCAAACACTGAAGCTTTCTTT
TRBV3-1,many,TRBJ2-2,TRBD2,CASSQAGLVATGELFF,TGTGCCAGCAGCCAAGCGGGACTAGTGGCCACCGGGGAGCTGTTTTTT
TRBV10-3,few,TRBJ1-4,-,CAINRGGPNEKLFF,TGTGCCATCAACCGGGGGGGCCCCAATGAAAAACTGTTTTTT
TRBV27,few,TRBJ2-3,TRBD2,CASTRGLAGGTDTQYF,TGTGCCAGCACCCGAGGACTAGCGGGAGGCACAGATACGCAGTATTTT
TRBV6-1,many,TRBJ2-7,TRBD1,CASIRDRGVGEQYF,TGTGCCAGCATTCGAGACAGGGGAGTTGGCGAGCAGTACTTC
TRBV5-1,few,TRBJ2-2,-,CASKGTNTGELFF,TGCGCCAGCAAGGGCACGAACACCGGGGAGCTGTTTTTT
TRBV3-1,many,TRBJ2-7,-,CASSQDRTIEQYF,TGTGCCAGCAGCCAAGATCGGACAATCGAGCAGTACTTC
TRBV7-2,many,TRBJ2-7,-,CASSLVGFTSYEQYF,TGTGCCAGCAGCTTAGTAGGCTTTACTTCCTACGAGCAGTACTTC
TRBV2,many,TRBJ1-1,-,CASSREGGRTEAFF,TGTGCCAGCAGTCGGGAGGGAGGGAGAACTGAAGCTTTCTTT
TRBV25-1,few,TRBJ2-2,TRBD1,CASSKRTGVTGELFF,TGTGCCAGCAGTAAAAGGACAGGGGTAACCGGGGAGCTGTTTTTT
TRBV20-1,many,TRBJ2-5,-,CSARGPWEAPRTQYF,TGCAGTGCTAGGGGCCCGTGGGAGGCCCCGAGGACCCAGTACTTC
TRBV11-1,few,TRBJ2-2,-,CASSQPEASGELFF,TGTGCCAGCAGCCAGCCCGAGGCCTCCGGGGAGCTGTTTTTT
TRBV13,few,TRBJ2-3,-,CASIIRGGPDTQYF,TGTGCCAGCATTATAAGAGGTGGCCCAGATACGCAGTATTTT
TRBV10-3,few,TRBJ2-1,-,CAISDTYSLASYNEQFF,TGTGCCATCAGTGATACCTACTCGCTAGCATCCTACAATGAGCAGTTCTTC
TRBV6-1,few,TRBJ2-2,-,CASKKQGTDTGELFF,TGTGCCAGCAAAAAACAGGGAACGGACACCGGGGAGCTGTTTTTT
TRBV24-1,-,TRBJ2-1,TRBD2,CATRTSGRDDEQFF,TGTGCCACTAGGACTAGCGGGAGGGACGATGAGCAGTTCTTC
TRBV20-1,many,TRBJ2-1,-,CSARDPRGTNEQFF,TGCAGTGCTAGAGATCCTAGGGGAACCAATGAGCAGTTCTTC
TRBV7-9,few,TRBJ2-1,TRBD2,CASSPTSGNAWWGQFF,TGTGCCAGCAGCCCTACTAGCGGGAACGCGTGGTGGGGGCAGTTCTTC
TRBV27,-,TRBJ2-7,-,CASSFQASYEQYF,TGTGCCAGCAGTTTCCAGGCGTCCTACGAGCAGTACTTC
TRBV7-9,-,TRBJ2-6,-,CASSLGRRSGANVLTF,TGTGCCAGCAGCTTAGGACGGCGCTCTGGGGCCAACGTCCTGACTTTC
TRBV10-1,many,TRBJ2-7,-,CASSRDGLGEQYF,TGCGCCAGCAGTCGGGACGGGCTCGGCGAGCAGTACTTC